These 10 T cell receptor beta chains originate from one sample sequenced in a study of regulatory T cells in long-lasting Graves disease. Arm-PCR with iRepertoire HTBI primers amplified the CDR3 regions for these TCR beta libraries. TCRdb analysed the multiplex PCR reads with MiXCR anew, one entry per CDR3 protein. The sample has about 470,000 distinct CDR3 sequences, 20% to 25% seen once; the top ten hold 6.5% to 10%. Specified time point: persistent/refractory GD, antithyroid drugs over 5 years with positive TRAb. Researchers made the TCR library from RNA that was extracted from PBMCs. Here the sequenced sample was peripheral blood mononuclear cells (PBMCs), taken when the disease was refractory, from a patient treated with antithyroid drugs. Receptors originate from a female donor with Graves disease.

The V call is TRBV4-1, the J call TRBJ2-7; the match to TRBD2 covers 10 bases. Germline V CDR1 and CDR2: MGHRA, YSYEKL. CDR3 length: 16 amino acids. The junction had 9 bases not matched to a gene; V was cut back by 1 base and J by 6 bases. CDR3 DNA: TGCGCCAGCAGCCAAGTCGGGACTAGCGCAAGGGGCGAGCAGTACTTC. This encodes CASSQVGTSARGEQYF.

This clonotype was detected ten times or more. This chain joins TRBV29-1 and TRBJ2-5; TRBD2 is a possible D gene (6 bases). The ends were cut back, 6 bases at V and 2 bases at J, with 10 bases in the middle. In germline, CDR1 is SQVTM, CDR2 ANQGSEA. The CDR3 consists of 12 residues. CDR3 coding DNA: TGCAGCGTGGGAGGAGTTCAAGAGACCCAGTACTTC. This codes for CSVGGVQETQYF.

The chain is built from TRBV4-1 and TRBJ2-7, with a tentative D call TRBD1 (6 bases). The V and J ends lost 2 bases and 1 base respectively, with 18 bases between them. The CDR3 is made up of 17 amino acids. Germline V gives CDR1 MGHRA, CDR2 YSYEKL. The chain's CDR3 is CASSQISLGQKSYEQYF. The CDR3 coding sequence is TGCGCCAGCAGCCAAATATCTCTAGGACAGAAATCCTACGAGCAGTACTTC.

The chain has TRBV9 and TRBJ2-5, with 11 nucleotides matching TRBD1. Germline CDR1 is SGDLS and CDR2 is YYNGEE. This CDR3 contains 16 residues. V shed 0 bases, J shed 5 bases, and the junction held 6 bases outside the gene matches. The CDR3 nucleotides are TGTGCCAGCAGCGTAGAAGGGACAGGGGGACGTGAGACCCAGTACTTC. This sequence encodes CASSVEGTGGRETQYF. The whole variable domain, filled in from reference TRBV9 and TRBJ2-5, reads DSGVTQTPKHLITATGQRVTLRCSPRSGDLSVYWYQQSLDQGLQFLIQYYNGEERAKGNILERFSAQQFPDLHSELNLSSLELGDSALYFCASSVEGTGGRETQYFGPGTRLLVL.

This clonotype was picked up a small number of times. No conserved phenylalanine or tryptophan is present at the end of the CDR3, so a read error is the likely explanation. The chain is built from TRBV7-9 and TRBJ2-5, with a weak D call TRBD2 (5 bases). Germline CDR1 is SEHNR and CDR2 is FQNEAQ (reference sequence). The CDR3 is 14 amino acids. Trimming removed 4 bases from V and 0 bases from J, with 9 bases in between. The CDR3 coding sequence is TGTGCCAGCAGCTCAGACTACCACCAAGAGACCCAGTACTCC. It codes for CASSSDYHQETQYS.

The rearrangement joins TRBV30 to TRBJ2-2, with D perhaps matching TRBD1 (5 bases). The CDR3 runs 15 residues. Trimming cost V 2 bases and J 4 bases, with 14 bases left between them. CDR1 and CDR2 (germline): GTSNPN, SVGIG (reference sequence). This chain's CDR3 is CAWSQDSNPTGELFF. As DNA, the CDR3 is TGTGCCTGGAGTCAAGACAGTAACCCCACCGGGGAGCTGTTTTTT.

The CDR3 sequence: CSARDGASSSYEQYF. In DNA form, the CDR3 reads TGCAGTGCTAGAGATGGGGCTTCGAGCTCCTACGAGCAGTACTTC. The gene calls are TRBV20-1 and TRBJ2-7; tentatively, D is TRBD1 (5 bases). Trimming cost V 0 bases and J 0 bases, with 12 bases left between them. Germline V gene lookup returns CDR1 DFQATT and CDR2 SNEGSKA (reference sequence). The CDR3 runs to 15 residues.

The chain uses TRBV7-2 and TRBJ2-1; TRBD2 agrees at 12 bases. This CDR3 is built from 15 residues. V was pared by 5 bases and J by 4 bases, with 3 bases of the junction left unmatched. CDR1 SGHTA and CDR2 FQGNSA come from the germline V gene. CDR3 sequence: CASSRTSGMYNEQFF. CDR3 nucleotide sequence: TGTGCCAGCAGCCGGACTAGCGGGATGTACAATGAGCAGTTCTTC.

On this clonotype itself: With a much larger clone just one base away, this may be a read error. The gene calls are TRBV12-3 or TRBV12-4 and TRBJ2-7, with D hard to call. The CDR3 spans 11 residues. Trimming left V 10 bases short and J 6 bases short, with 13 bases between. The CDR3 DNA reads as TGTGCCAATGGAAGGAGCTCCGAGCAGTACTTC. Residues: CANGRSSEQYF.

On this clonotype: A clone one base away is much larger, so this may be a read error. This chain joins TRBV11-2 and TRBJ1-1, with 7 bases matching TRBD1. V lost 5 bases to trimming and J lost 1 base; unmatched junction nucleotides: 10. The germline CDR1 and CDR2 sequences are SGHAT and FQNNGV. The CDR3 length is 16 residues. As DNA, the CDR3 is TGTGCCAGCAGCCTAAAGGGGGCGCGCCGGAACACTGAAGCTTTCTTT. The encoded protein is CASSLKGARRNTEAFF.